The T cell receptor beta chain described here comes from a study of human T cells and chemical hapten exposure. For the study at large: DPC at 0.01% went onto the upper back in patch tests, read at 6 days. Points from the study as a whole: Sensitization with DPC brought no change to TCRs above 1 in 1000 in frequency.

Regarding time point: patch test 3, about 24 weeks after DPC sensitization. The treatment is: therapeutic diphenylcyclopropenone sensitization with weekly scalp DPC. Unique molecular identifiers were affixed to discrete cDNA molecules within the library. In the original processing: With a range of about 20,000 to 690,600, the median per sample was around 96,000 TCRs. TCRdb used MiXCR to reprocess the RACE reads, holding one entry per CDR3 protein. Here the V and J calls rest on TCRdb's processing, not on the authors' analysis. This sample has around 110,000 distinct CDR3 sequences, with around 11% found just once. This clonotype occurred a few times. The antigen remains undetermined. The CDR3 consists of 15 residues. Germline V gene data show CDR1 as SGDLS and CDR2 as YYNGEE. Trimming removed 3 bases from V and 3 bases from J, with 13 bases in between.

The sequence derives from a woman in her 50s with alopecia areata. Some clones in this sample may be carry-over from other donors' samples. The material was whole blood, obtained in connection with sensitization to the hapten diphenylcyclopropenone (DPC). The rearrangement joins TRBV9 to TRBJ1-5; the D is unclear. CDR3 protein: CASSAGRGDNQPQHF. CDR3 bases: TGTGCCAGCAGCGCGGGTCGGGGAGACAATCAGCCCCAGCATTTT.